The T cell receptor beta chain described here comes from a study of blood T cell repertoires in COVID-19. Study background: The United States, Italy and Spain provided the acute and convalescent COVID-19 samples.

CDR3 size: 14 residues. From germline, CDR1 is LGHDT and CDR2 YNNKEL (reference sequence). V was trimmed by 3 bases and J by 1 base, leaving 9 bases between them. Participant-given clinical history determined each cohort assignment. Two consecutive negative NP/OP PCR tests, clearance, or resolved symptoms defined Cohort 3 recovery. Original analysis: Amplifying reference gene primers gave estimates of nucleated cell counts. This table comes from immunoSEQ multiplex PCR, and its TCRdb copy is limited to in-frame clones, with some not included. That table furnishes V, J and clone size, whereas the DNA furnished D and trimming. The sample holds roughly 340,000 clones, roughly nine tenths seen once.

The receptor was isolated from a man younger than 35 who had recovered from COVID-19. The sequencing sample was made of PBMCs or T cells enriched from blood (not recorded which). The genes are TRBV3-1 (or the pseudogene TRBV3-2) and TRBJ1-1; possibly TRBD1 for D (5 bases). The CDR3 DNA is TGTGCCAGCAGCCAGATTCAGGGGAACACTGAAGCTTTCTTT. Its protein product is CASSQIQGNTEAFF.